This T cell receptor beta chain was profiled in a study of PD-1 blockade in classical Hodgkin lymphoma (dated by TCRdb to about 2020). For the study in its entirety: Nivolumab dosing was 3 mg/kg intravenously every 2 weeks, continuing until either disease progression or unacceptable toxicity. To define a peripheral blood immune signature of response to PD-1 blockade in classical Hodgkin lymphoma, the study combined TCR beta sequencing with CyTOF.

For this clone: Its specific antigen is unknown. No clone much larger than this one lies a single base away; base qualities are absent.

The Qiagen DNeasy kit was used to extract genomic DNA from unsorted PBMCs and from the negatively selected CD4+ and CD8+ fractions. TCR beta CDR3 regions were amplified by immunoSEQ multiplex PCR using primers annealing to V and J segments. A synthetic immune receptor repertoire was used to minimize amplification bias, and any residual bias was removed computationally once sequencing was done. The paper's processing steps were these. Custom Python scripts were used to quantify repertoire diversity as the Shannon entropy index. Unsorted, CD4+ and CD8+ repertoires were analyzed separately, except in combined analyses where CD4+ and CD8+ sequences were merged in silico. Clonal expansion was defined as at least a 2-fold frequency increase after treatment relative to C1D1, with a pseudocount of 0.5 for undetected baseline clones. Clones with 0 or 1 copy at C1D1 were classified as singleton clones, and clones with 2 or more copies were classified as non-singleton clones. Clones expanded in unsorted samples were labelled as CD4+, CD8+ or unknown by matching protein sequences in sorted samples from the same patient. Wilcoxon tests were applied to paired samples to test diversity changes from C1D1 to C4D1. Not all clones reach the TCRdb copy of this immuneACCESS table, which keeps in-frame sequences only. Checked studies attribute under half of the gap to unresolved V genes and leave the rest unexplained. D and trimming come from the DNA, and the V and J calls and clone size come from that table. Counted in this sample were some 9,700 clones; 65% to 85% of them appeared once. In total, the top ten clones hold over 40% of the sample.

V was cut back by 5 bases and J by 5 bases, leaving a gap of 16 bases between them. CDR3 length: 15 amino acids, cysteine to phenylalanine. The read is trimmed to its CDR3 DNA, 45 bases read in frame from base 1. Sequences SGHVS (CDR1) and FNYEAQ (CDR2) are obtained from the germline V gene. What this sample's time point label stands for: cycle 4 day 1 (C4D1), after five to seven weeks of nivolumab. Every trial patient had relapsed after autologous stem cell transplantation, and cohorts A, B and C differed in prior brentuximab vedotin exposure. A total of approximately 51 patients with relapsed/refractory classical Hodgkin lymphoma made up the trial cohort, and each patient's best overall response was complete response, partial response or progressive disease. Single-agent nivolumab was administered to trial patients in the multi-cohort phase II CheckMate 205 trial. An independent review committee assessed best overall response by applying the 2007 International Working Group response criteria. PBMCs from the trial were collected at three points: immediately before nivolumab initiation (C1D1), and during therapy at cycle 2 day 1 and cycle 4 day 1. Peripheral blood was collected in 8 mL Vacutainer Cell Preparation Tubes, from which PBMCs were isolated by centrifugation and then cryopreserved.

General findings and caveats noted by the study authors: Trial patients with a complete response had baseline diversity similar to that of newly diagnosed patients, while partial responders and progressors had significantly lower diversity. A significant rise by C4D1 was seen in CD4+ but not CD8+ TCR diversity (p=0.0027 vs p=0.16), with the rise being most apparent in complete responders (p=0.02). The study covered only a single clinical trial cohort, and the causes of the repertoire differences, possibly disease activity or prior therapy, were still not defined. Baseline TCR diversity was reported as lower in newly diagnosed patients than in healthy donors, and lower still in relapsed/refractory patients. Diversity was lower in patients who began nivolumab less than 1 year after ASCT, so these patients were left out of later analyses to avoid confounding by immune reconstitution.

The receptor was derived from a human donor with classical Hodgkin lymphoma. The sequence joins TRBV7-6 to TRBJ1-5, and the D gene may be TRBD1, 5 bases matching. Sequenced material: peripheral blood mononuclear cells (PBMCs), taken before the fourth cycle of nivolumab. The nucleotides are TGTGCCAGCAGCCTTCGGGCCTCGGGGGATCAGCCCCAGCATTTT. Translated, this is CASSLRASGDQPQHF.